The entry that follows covers one TCR beta chain sequence. Antigen specificity is unknown. The data stem from a study of blood T cells in healthy people across ages. Then a second PCR, running roughly 7 to 11 cycles, was carried out with a sample-barcoded 5' primer and a J-beta primer mix. The authors tagged each cDNA molecule using a template-switch adaptor with 12 random nucleotides. TCRdb redid the calling of the 5' RACE reads with MiXCR, one entry per CDR3 protein. The table includes about 1.8 million distinct CDR3 sequences, roughly 49% detected once. Study-wide results and limits: Naive and antigen-experienced cells were not separated, limiting conclusive comparison.

The germline V gene encodes CDR1 SGHDT and CDR2 YYEEEE. The V and J ends lost 1 base and 5 bases respectively, with 10 bases between them. This CDR3 is 14 amino acids long. The rearrangement links TRBV5-6 to TRBJ1-5, with D hard to call. Specimen: blood. This TCR was sampled from a woman in her forties in good health. The CDR3 DNA follows: TGTGCCAGCAGCTTGCGGGCAGGTCATCAGCCCCAGCATTTT. This sequence encodes CASSLRAGHQPQHF.